The 19 T cell receptor beta chains below all came from one sample that was sequenced in a study of CD8 T cells in ankylosing spondylitis. TCRdb re-derived calls from the 5' RACE reads in MiXCR, one entry per CDR3 protein. The sample carries 100,000 to 150,000 distinct CDR3 sequences, approximately 10% recorded once. What was sequenced was blood, either unsorted or a sorted T cell fraction (not recorded which). These receptors all come from a male donor with ankylosing spondylitis or in good health (not recorded which).

Points on this clonotype: One end of the junction is discordant with germline, which a read error may explain. This sequence joins TRBV12-3 or TRBV12-4 and TRBJ2-1; D is undetermined. The CDR3 covers 16 residues. CDR3 nucleotide sequence: TGTGCCAGCAGTCCCGACGACAAGATCTCCTACAATGGGCAGTTCTTC. Translating it yields CASSPDDKISYNGQFF.

This clonotype was seen many times. The chain uses TRBV12-3 or TRBV12-4 and TRBJ2-7, with TRBD1 matching 9 bases. V was pared by 6 bases and J by 3 bases, with 3 bases of the junction left unmatched. This CDR3 is built from 13 residues. The CDR3 is CASSPGQGYEQYF. CDR3 sequence (DNA): TGTGCCAGCAGCCCGGGACAGGGCTACGAGCAGTACTTC.

This clonotype was counted ten times or more. The chain is built from TRBV7-8 and TRBJ2-5; D not resolved. Trimming shortened V by 2 bases and J by 4 bases, and 17 bases separated the two germline ends. The CDR3 loop spans 16 amino acids. The germline gives CDR1 SGHVS, CDR2 FQNEAQ. The CDR3 nucleotides are TGTGCCAGCAGCTTAACCTCTGTTGGGTCTTTAGAGACCCAGTACTTC. Protein product: CASSLTSVGSLETQYF.

This clonotype was counted at least ten times. The chain links TRBV7-2 to TRBJ2-5; tentatively, D is TRBD1 (6 bases). Germline values: CDR1 SGHTA, CDR2 FQGNSA. The CDR3 contains 15 residues. V was trimmed by 5 bases and J by 5 bases, leaving 18 bases between them. CDR3 sequence reads: CASSLNRVPGETQYF. The CDR3 DNA follows: TGTGCCAGCAGCCTAAACAGGGTCCCCGGGGAGACCCAGTACTTC.

This clonotype occurred a few times. J is TRBJ2-7 and V is TRBV12-3 or TRBV12-4; 10 bases map to TRBD2. This CDR3 is built from 18 residues. Trimming took 4 bases from V and 5 from J; bases not matched to a gene: 17. The DNA of the CDR3 is TGTGCCAGCAGTTCCGCCGCTAGCGGGAGAGCTCTGGCCCACGAGCAGTACTTC. Its protein product is CASSSAASGRALAHEQYF.

In its sample, this clonotype was seen a few times. The chain couples TRBV12-3 or TRBV12-4 to TRBJ2-5, with 14 bases lining up with TRBD2. The CDR3 extends over 17 amino acids. With V trimmed by 5 bases and J by 5 bases, 10 bases remained unmatched. DNA of the CDR3: TGTGCCAGCAGTCCCGGGACTAGCGGGAGTGTGAAGGAGACCCAGTACTTC. This sequence encodes CASSPGTSGSVKETQYF.

This clonotype was observed at least ten times. This chain connects TRBV29-1 to TRBJ2-3, with D possibly matching TRBD2 (5 bases). CDR3 length: 16 amino acids. Germline V CDR1 and CDR2: SQVTM, ANQGSEA. The V and J ends lost 0 bases and 1 base respectively, with 14 bases between them. Here the CDR3 DNA reads TGCAGCGTTGAAGAGGTAGGACTCCCGGGCACAGATACGCAGTATTTT. Protein: CSVEEVGLPGTDTQYF.

This clonotype has a handful of counts. This chain uses TRBV25-1 with TRBJ2-1; 9 nucleotides match TRBD2. The CDR3 covers 15 residues. J lost 6 bases, V lost 3 bases, and 6 bases had no gene match. Germline assignment: CDR1 MGHDK and CDR2 SYGVNS. The CDR3 DNA sequence: TGTGCCAGCAGTGAGGTAGCGGGAGAGTTCAATGAGCAGTTCTTC. This encodes CASSEVAGEFNEQFF.

There are many counts of this clonotype. V is TRBV28 and J is TRBJ2-3, with 8 bases that match TRBD2. This CDR3 has 15 residues. Germline V gives CDR1 MDHEN, CDR2 SYDVKM. J lost 5 bases, V lost 7 bases, and 11 bases had no gene match. CDR3 region: CASTYTGGAGDTQYF. The CDR3 nucleotides read TGTGCCAGCACTTACACGGGAGGGGCTGGAGATACGCAGTATTTT. The whole variable domain, filled in from reference TRBV28 and TRBJ2-3, reads DVKVTQSSRYLVKRTGEKVFLECVQDMDHENMFWYRQDPGLGLRLIYFSYDVKMKEKGDIPEGYSVSREKKERFSLILESASTNQTSMYLCASTYTGGAGDTQYFGPGTRLTVL.

This clonotype was seen at least ten times. The chain employs TRBV7-9 and TRBJ2-5, with a possible D match to TRBD2 (6 bases). V lost 6 bases, J lost 5 bases, and 13 bases lay in between. The CDR3 is 13 residues long. Germline assignment: CDR1 SEHNR and CDR2 FQNEAQ (reference sequence). The CDR3 DNA follows: TGTGCCAGCAGTTTTTCGGGGAGGGAGACCCAGTACTTC. It translates to CASSFSGRETQYF.

This chain uses TRBV19 with TRBJ1-2, with a tentative D call TRBD1 (5 bases). V lost 7 bases to trimming and J lost 1 base, with 16 bases between them. CDR1 is LNHDA, CDR2 SQIVND, per germline (reference sequence). There are 15 residues in the CDR3. CDR3 region: CASTHTGWVNYGYTF. CDR3 bases: TGTGCCAGTACACATACAGGTTGGGTTAACTATGGCTACACCTTC.

This clonotype was counted many times. The rearrangement uses TRBV12-3 or TRBV12-4 and TRBJ2-1; 12 bases are a match to TRBD2. J lost 5 bases, V lost 5 bases, and 10 bases had no gene match. This CDR3 is 17 amino acids long. The CDR3 sequence is CASSPPRTSGKHNEQFF. CDR3 DNA sequence: TGTGCCAGCAGTCCGCCTAGGACTAGCGGGAAGCACAATGAGCAGTTCTTC.

This clonotype occurred many times. The chain recombines TRBV6-2 or TRBV6-3 with TRBJ2-5; D is perhaps TRBD2 (5 bases). This CDR3 has 14 amino acids. In germline, CDR1 is MNHEY, CDR2 SVGEGT. V lost 0 bases to trimming and J lost 10 bases, with 15 bases between them. DNA of the CDR3: TGTGCCAGCAGTTACTCTGGCACCCCACGGGGCCAGTACTTC. This encodes CASSYSGTPRGQYF.

The table lists this clonotype with many counts. V is TRBV19 and J is TRBJ2-7; 9 nucleotides agree with TRBD1. The length of the CDR3 is 15 residues. The V gene end was trimmed by 5 bases and the J gene end by 2 bases; junction bases not matched to a gene: 7. Germline CDR1 and CDR2: LNHDA and SQIVND (reference sequence). CDR3 residues: CASSPGTGFPYEQYF. The CDR3 bases are TGTGCCAGTAGTCCCGGGACAGGGTTTCCCTACGAGCAGTACTTC.

This clonotype occurred many times. V usage is TRBV7-2 and J usage is TRBJ2-7; weak D call: TRBD2 (5 bases). CDR1 SGHTA and CDR2 FQGNSA come from the germline V gene. This CDR3 spans 15 amino acids. V lost 1 base to trimming and J lost 9 bases, with 19 bases between them. CDR3 sequence: CASSLGLAMTEGQYF. In nucleotides, the CDR3 is TGTGCCAGCAGCTTAGGCCTAGCAATGACTGAAGGGCAGTACTTC.

This clonotype was counted many times. CDR3 sequence (DNA): TGCAGCGTCAAGAACCTAGGGGCAATGAGCTCCTACAATGAGCAGTTCTTC. Translated: CSVKNLGAMSSYNEQFF. V gene TRBV29-1 combines with J gene TRBJ2-1, with a tentative D call TRBD1 (5 bases). V was trimmed by 6 bases and J by 0 bases, leaving 21 bases between them. The V gene's germline CDR1 is SQVTM and CDR2 ANQGSEA. The CDR3 spans 17 residues.

This chain uses TRBV7-8 with TRBJ2-1; TRBD2 matches 11 bases. Per germline, CDR1 SGHVS and CDR2 FQNEAQ. V was pared by 1 base and J by 6 bases, with 8 bases of the junction left unmatched. The CDR3 has 17 residues. The CDR3: CASSLGASGRRTNEQFF. The CDR3 nucleotides are TGTGCCAGCAGCTTAGGAGCTAGCGGGAGGCGAACCAATGAGCAGTTCTTC.

This clonotype was found many times. The chain couples TRBV5-1 to TRBJ2-5, with 12 bases aligning to TRBD2. The CDR3 sequence is 16 residues long. Trimming at V came to 0 bases and at J to 5 bases, leaving 5 bases not matched to a gene. Germline lookup yields CDR1 SGHRS and CDR2 YFSETQ. CDR3 in amino acids: CASSLGLAGAGETQYF. CDR3 nucleotide sequence: TGCGCCAGCAGCTTGGGACTAGCGGGGGCTGGGGAGACCCAGTACTTC.

Ten or more counts support this clonotype. V is TRBV20-1 and J is TRBJ2-3, with D unclear. V was pared by 1 base and J by 3 bases, with 8 bases between. CDR3 length: 13 amino acids. CDR1 DFQATT and CDR2 SNEGSKA come from the germline V gene (reference sequence). This CDR3 reads CSARVPPTDTQYF. The DNA of the CDR3 is TGCAGTGCTAGAGTCCCTCCGACAGATACGCAGTATTTT.